These 23 T cell receptor beta chains came from one sample sequenced in a study of blood T cell repertoires in COVID-19 (dated by TCRdb to about 2020). Receptor libraries were prepared by the immunoSEQ multiplex PCR assay. TCRdb stores this immuneACCESS table with in-frame sequences only. Part of the clones is absent; in the studies checked, under half of the shortfall reflects unresolved V genes, and no reason is known for the rest. Present in this sample are around 310,000 clones, roughly 89% of which were seen just once. Jointly, the top ten make up less than 9.5% of the sample. What was sequenced was PBMCs or T cells enriched from blood (not recorded which). The origin of the receptors is a woman younger than 45 who had recovered from COVID-19.

The chain is built from TRBV5-4 and TRBJ2-1; 8 nucleotides agree with TRBD1. The trim removed 4 bases at V and 4 bases at J, leaving 7 bases unmatched. Germline loops: CDR1 SGHNT, CDR2 YYREEE (reference sequence). This CDR3 region has 15 residues. Here the CDR3 reads CASSLGTGRYNEQFF. Written as DNA, the CDR3 is TGTGCCAGCAGCCTCGGGACAGGACGATACAATGAGCAGTTCTTC.

The chain uses TRBV2 and TRBJ2-5; 10 bases fit TRBD1. Looked up from germline, CDR1 is SNHLY and CDR2 is FYNNEI. The CDR3 sequence is 13 residues long. After removal of 10 bases from V and 2 bases from J, the junction contained 4 bases not matched to a gene. The CDR3: CATDRGNQETQYF. The CDR3 DNA sequence: TGTGCCACGGACAGGGGGAATCAAGAGACCCAGTACTTC.

As to this clone: Distinct nucleotide sequences in the sample also encode this CDR3. The CDR3 DNA follows: TGTGCCATCAGTGAGTCTGGCGGCACTGAAGCTTTCTTT. Translating it yields CAISESGGTEAFF. The chain has TRBV10-3 and TRBJ1-1; no reliable D call. Trimming removed 0 bases at V and 4 bases at J, with 6 bases between. Germline CDR1 and CDR2: ENHRY and SYGVKD. The CDR3 extends over 13 amino acids.

The genes are TRBV3-1 (or the pseudogene TRBV3-2) and TRBJ1-1, with 8 bases aligning to TRBD1. Germline assignment: CDR1 LGHDT and CDR2 YNNKEL (reference sequence). V gave up 2 bases and J gave up 7 bases; unmatched junction bases: 6. This CDR3 is 14 amino acids long. The CDR3 region is CASSQSGGRGEAFF. The CDR3 DNA reads TGTGCCAGCAGCCAATCAGGGGGCCGTGGTGAAGCTTTCTTT.

V is TRBV16 and J is TRBJ2-7, with D hard to call. The CDR3 has 13 residues. Between the trimmed V and J ends, which lost 3 bases and 6 bases, there was a span of 12 bases. Looked up from germline, CDR1 is KGHSY and CDR2 is FQNENV. CDR3 bases: TGTGCCAGCAGCCACTCTGATATCGGCGAGCAGTACTTC. Protein product: CASSHSDIGEQYF. The whole variable domain, filled in from reference TRBV16 and TRBJ2-7, reads GEEVAQTPKHLVRGEGQKAKLYCAPIKGHSYVFWYQQVLKNEFKFLISFQNENVFDETGMPKERFSAKCLPNSPCSLEIQATKLEDSAVYFCASSHSDIGEQYFGPGTRLTVT.

Turning to this clone: The identical CDR3 is also encoded by other nucleotide sequences in the sample. V is TRBV19 and J is TRBJ2-7; D may be TRBD1 (5 bases). Germline CDR1 and CDR2: LNHDA and SQIVND (reference sequence). Trimming took off 5 bases at V and 3 bases at J, with 11 bases between the two ends. The CDR3 sequence is 13 residues long. The CDR3 DNA sequence: TGTGCCAGTAGTCTCGACAGTAACTACGAGCAGTACTTC. This gives the protein CASSLDSNYEQYF.

The chain combines TRBV20-1 with TRBJ1-1; no definite D call. The CDR3 covers 11 residues. Germline V CDR1 and CDR2: DFQATT, SNEGSKA (reference sequence). V dropped 3 bases and J dropped 6 bases, with 8 bases sitting between them. The CDR3 sequence is CSASSVSEAFF. CDR3 DNA sequence: TGCAGTGCTAGTTCGGTCTCTGAAGCTTTCTTT.

The chain has TRBV20-1 and TRBJ1-1; D gene unclear. Germline V gene sequence: CDR1 DFQATT, CDR2 SNEGSKA (reference sequence). The V end was cut by 0 bases, the J end by 8 bases, with 7 bases between. This CDR3 has 11 amino acids. The CDR3 loop reads CSARDRGEAFF. In nucleotides, the CDR3 is TGCAGTGCTAGAGACCGAGGCGAAGCTTTCTTT.

The chain couples TRBV5-1 to TRBJ2-7; 7 nucleotides match TRBD1. The V gene's germline CDR1 is SGHRS and CDR2 YFSETQ. V lost 0 bases and J lost 3; bases outside the gene matches: 3. The CDR3 sequence is 14 residues long. The CDR3 coding sequence is TGCGCCAGCAGCTTGGATGGACAGGTCTACGAGCAGTACTTC. This codes for CASSLDGQVYEQYF.

In DNA form, the CDR3 reads TGTGCCAGCAGCTTATACGGTGGAGAAACTAATGAAAAACTGTTTTTT. This gives the protein CASSLYGGETNEKLFF. This chain links TRBV5-5 with TRBJ1-4; D is ambiguous. Germline CDR1 SGHKS, CDR2 YYEKEE (reference sequence). This CDR3 is built from 16 residues. V lost 2 bases to trimming and J lost 1 base, with 12 bases between them. Full variable domain (missing parts from reference TRBV5-5 and TRBJ1-4): DAGVTQSPTHLIKTRGQQVTLRCSPISGHKSVSWYQQVLGQGPQFIFQYYEKEERGRGNFPDRFSARQFPNYSSELNVNALLLGDSALYLCASSLYGGETNEKLFFGSGTQLSVL.

The chain recombines TRBV4-2 with TRBJ1-1; D unclear. Trimming stripped 0 bases from V and 4 bases from J, with 12 bases between. In germline, CDR1 is LGHNA, CDR2 YNFKEQ. The CDR3 loop spans 15 amino acids. CDR3 DNA: TGTGCCAGCAGCCAAGATCCTCACGCGGGCACTGAAGCTTTCTTT. Encoded protein: CASSQDPHAGTEAFF.

The rearrangement joins TRBV3-1 (or the pseudogene TRBV3-2) to TRBJ2-7; 8 positions agree with TRBD2. V shed 0 bases and J 4 bases; nucleotides not matched to a gene: 5. CDR1 is LGHDT, CDR2 YNNKEL, per germline (reference sequence). The CDR3 runs 15 residues. The CDR3 sequence: CASSQDRLAGYEQYF. DNA for the CDR3: TGTGCCAGCAGCCAAGACAGGCTAGCGGGTTACGAGCAGTACTTC.

In its sample, this clone was seen a few times. DNA for the CDR3: TGTGCCAGCAGTTTTGGCCAGGGGGGCGGCTACACCTTC. It translates to CASSFGQGGGYTF. The chain joins TRBV12-3 or TRBV12-4 to TRBJ1-2; the match to TRBD1 covers 7 bases. J was trimmed by 8 bases and V by 3 bases; bases with no gene match: 6. The CDR3 consists of 13 residues.

V gene TRBV4-1 combines with J gene TRBJ2-7; no clear D. With 4 bases removed from V and 1 base from J, the gap between germline ends came to 11 bases. Germline V gene sequence: CDR1 MGHRA, CDR2 YSYEKL. The CDR3 is 14 residues long. CDR3 nucleotide sequence: TGCGCCAGCAGCCTCTACGTTCTGTCCTACGAGCAGTACTTC. Translated, it gives CASSLYVLSYEQYF.

V usage is TRBV28 and J usage is TRBJ1-2; possible D gene TRBD1, 6 bases. CDR1 MDHEN and CDR2 SYDVKM come from the germline V gene. The CDR3 sequence is 12 residues long. The V end lost 4 bases, the J end lost 8 bases, and 11 bases lay between the germline ends. The CDR3 coding sequence is TGTGCCAGCAGTTCGTACAGGGTCGGCTACACCTTC. Amino acid sequence: CASSSYRVGYTF.

Only a few counts were recorded for this clone. V usage is TRBV29-1 and J usage is TRBJ1-2, with 8 bases that match TRBD1. Per germline, CDR1 SQVTM and CDR2 ANQGSEA. V lost 6 bases and J lost 8; bases outside the gene matches: 11. This CDR3 spans 13 amino acids. This CDR3 is CSVAGQAFRGYTF. CDR3 DNA sequence: TGCAGCGTCGCGGGACAGGCATTTCGGGGCTACACCTTC.

This clone was seen only once. The rearrangement joins TRBV9 to TRBJ2-5; D perhaps matches TRBD2 (6 bases). The CDR3 is 15 residues long. Germline assignment: CDR1 SGDLS and CDR2 YYNGEE. V shed 0 bases and J shed 4 bases, with 13 bases lying between them. The DNA for the CDR3 is TGTGCCAGCAGCGTAGGTACTAGCCCCCCAGAGACCCAGTACTTC. Its translation: CASSVGTSPPETQYF.

This sequence joins TRBV5-6 and TRBJ1-2, with D perhaps matching TRBD1 (6 bases). Germline CDR1 and CDR2: SGHDT and YYEEEE. CDR3 length: 16 residues. Trimming removed 0 bases at V and 4 bases at J, with 16 bases between. CDR3 sequence (DNA): TGTGCCAGCAGCTTGGCCGGGACATCAGCACGCTATGGCTACACCTTC. It yields the protein CASSLAGTSARYGYTF. The entire variable domain, with the rest obtained from reference TRBV5-6 and TRBJ1-2, is as follows: DAGVTQSPTHLIKTRGQQVTLRCSPKSGHDTVSWYQQALGQGPQFIFQYYEEEERQRGNFPDRFSGHQFPNYSSELNVNALLLGDSALYLCASSLAGTSARYGYTFGSGTRLTVV.

The chain joins TRBV3-1 (or the pseudogene TRBV3-2) to TRBJ1-1; D is undetermined. Germline V CDR1 and CDR2: LGHDT, YNNKEL (reference sequence). The CDR3 consists of 12 residues. Trimming pared 4 bases from V and 4 bases from J, leaving 7 bases between. This CDR3 is CASSPGPTEAFF. Written as DNA, the CDR3 is TGTGCCAGCAGCCCGGGTCCCACTGAAGCTTTCTTT.

The chain has TRBV25-1 and TRBJ2-1, with D unclear. Germline V gene sequence: CDR1 MGHDK, CDR2 SYGVNS. V was clipped by 4 bases and J by 0 bases, with 7 bases between them. The CDR3 extends over 14 amino acids. The CDR3 reads CASSGAISYNEQFF. The CDR3 region has the DNA TGTGCCAGCAGTGGAGCTATCTCCTACAATGAGCAGTTCTTC. Drawing the rest from reference TRBV25-1 and TRBJ2-1, the complete variable domain is EADIYQTPRYLVIGTGKKITLECSQTMGHDKMYWYQQDPGMELHLIHYSYGVNSTEKGDLSSESTVSRIRTEHFPLTLESARPSHTSQYLCASSGAISYNEQFFGPGTRLTVL.

The rearrangement links TRBV5-5 to TRBJ1-2; no reliable D call. CDR3 length equals 14 residues. V was clipped by 0 bases and J by 5 bases, with 11 bases between them. Germline loops: CDR1 SGHKS, CDR2 YYEKEE (reference sequence). DNA for the CDR3: TGTGCCAGCAGCTTGGCACAAATGACATATGGCTACACCTTC. It yields the protein CASSLAQMTYGYTF.

V is TRBV7-2 and J is TRBJ1-5; tentatively, D is TRBD1 (5 bases). The V and J ends lost 5 bases and 6 bases respectively, with 17 bases between them. The CDR3 is 15 residues long. The germline CDR1 and CDR2 sequences are SGHTA and FQGNSA. DNA of the CDR3: TGTGCCAGCAGCCTCGGGGGGAGTGTGGTTCAGCCCCAGCATTTT. Translation: CASSLGGSVVQPQHF.

The chain joins TRBV5-1 to TRBJ2-2, with 7 bases identical to TRBD1. There are 15 residues in the CDR3. Germline V gives CDR1 SGHRS, CDR2 YFSETQ. J was trimmed by 2 bases and V by 7 bases; bases with no gene match: 8. The CDR3 sequence: CASPSGTDNTGELFF. In DNA, the CDR3 is TGCGCCAGCCCCTCGGGGACAGACAACACCGGGGAGCTGTTTTTT. Filled out from reference TRBV5-1 and TRBJ2-2, the complete variable domain reads KAGVTQTPRYLIKTRGQQVTLSCSPISGHRSVSWYQQTPGQGLQFLFEYFSETQRNKGNFPGRFSGRQFSNSRSEMNVSTLELGDSALYLCASPSGTDNTGELFFGEGSRLTVL.